The T cell receptor beta chain under discussion was sequenced for a study of T-cell memory formation after mild COVID-19. This clonotype was seen more than once but under ten times. MiXCR, run by TCRdb on the 5' RACE reads, gives a single entry per CDR3 protein. The sample contains about 190,000 distinct CDR3 sequences, 27% of which appear only once. The CDR3 sequence is 16 residues long. Per germline, CDR1 SGHVS and CDR2 FNYEAQ. V dropped 6 bases and J dropped 2; count of bases not matched to a gene: 12. The chain couples TRBV7-6 to TRBJ2-5, with 7 positions matching TRBD1. The sample was PBMCs or a T cell subset sorted from them (not recorded which). This TCR was sampled from an adult woman who had mild COVID-19 (a few samples of this study predate the infection). Cell type and time point are not known. CDR3 protein: CASRDERQGWQETQYF. For the CDR3, the DNA is TGTGCCAGCAGGGATGAACGACAGGGTTGGCAAGAGACCCAGTACTTC.